The clone carrying this TCR beta chain has just a few counts. These data come from a study of molecular identifiers for immune sequencing clone quantification. Study at large: RNA, taken in replicates from about 21,000 or 97,000 naive CD8 cells, was split five ways, with four sequenced.

The authors sorted naive CD8 T cells as CD8+CD4-CCR7+CD45RA+. There are 13 residues in the CDR3. J lost 5 bases, V lost 4 bases, and 5 bases had no gene match. The germline V gene has CDR1 LNHDA and CDR2 SQIVND (reference sequence). Bulk TCR library preparation followed previously described methods with listed TCR primers. A single record per CDR3 protein comes from TCRdb applying MiXCR to the PCR reads. Of about 320,000 distinct CDR3 sequences in the sample, roughly a quarter were seen once. The receptor comes from a human donor in good health. Some libraries in this study had Jurkat cell RNA spiked in. The chain carries TRBV19 and TRBJ2-7, with 7 bases that match TRBD1. Material for sequencing was naive CD8+ T cells from blood, with Jurkat cell RNA spiked in. The subset: FACS-sorted CD8+CD4-CCR7+CD45RA+ naive T cells. CDR3 bases: TGTGCCAGTAGTAGAGACAGGGTGGACGAGCAGTACTTC. Protein sequence: CASSRDRVDEQYF.